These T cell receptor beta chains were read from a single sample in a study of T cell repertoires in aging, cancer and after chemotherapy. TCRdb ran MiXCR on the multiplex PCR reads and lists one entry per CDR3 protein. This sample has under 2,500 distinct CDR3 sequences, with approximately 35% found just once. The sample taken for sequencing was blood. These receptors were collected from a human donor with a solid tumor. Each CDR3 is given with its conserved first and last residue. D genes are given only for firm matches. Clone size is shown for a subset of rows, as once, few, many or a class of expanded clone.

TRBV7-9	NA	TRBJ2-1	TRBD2	TGTGCCAGCATCCCCGCGGGAGGGCCAAATGAGCAGTTCTTC	CASIPAGGPNEQFF
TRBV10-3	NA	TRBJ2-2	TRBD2	TGTGCCATCAAAGCGGGACTAGCGGTGAACACCGGGGAGCTGTTTTTT	CAIKAGLAVNTGELFF
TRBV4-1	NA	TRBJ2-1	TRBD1	TGCGCCAGCAGCCAAGGCCACGGACAGGGTGCCTACAATGAGCAGTTCTTC	CASSQGHGQGAYNEQFF
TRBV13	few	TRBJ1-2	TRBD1	TGTGCCAGCAGCCTCGGACAGGGTGACTATGGCTACACCTTC	CASSLGQGDYGYTF
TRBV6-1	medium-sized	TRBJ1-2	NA	TGTGCCAGCAGTGTAGGGCAGGGGGGCTACACCTTC	CASSVGQGGYTF
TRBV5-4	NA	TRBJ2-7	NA	TGTGCCAGCAGCTACGGACCGGGCTCCTACGAGCAGTACTTC	CASSYGPGSYEQYF
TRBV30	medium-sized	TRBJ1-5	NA	TGTGCCTGGACAGAGAATAGCAATCAGCCCCAGCATTTT	CAWTENSNQPQHF
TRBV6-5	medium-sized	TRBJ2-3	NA	TGTGCCAGCAGTTACATTTTGGGATCCACAGATACGCAGTATTTT	CASSYILGSTDTQYF
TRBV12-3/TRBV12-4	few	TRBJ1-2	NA	TGTGCCAGCAGTAGACAGGACTATGGCTACACCTTC	CASSRQDYGYTF
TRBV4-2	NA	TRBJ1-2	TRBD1	TGTGCCAGCAGCCCTGACAGGGTCTATGGCTACACCTTC	CASSPDRVYGYTF
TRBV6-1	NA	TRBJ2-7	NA	TGTGCCAGCAGTGAACCGACAGTGGGCCGCGAGCAGTACTTC	CASSEPTVGREQYF
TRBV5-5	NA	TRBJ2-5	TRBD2	TGCGCCAGCAGCACATTCGGGGGGGCCGTGGAGACCCAGTACTTC	CASSTFGGAVETQYF
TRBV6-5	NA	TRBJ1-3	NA	TGTGCCAGCAGCCGGGGGACCGCGAGTGTCTCTGGAAACACCATATATTTT	CASSRGTASVSGNTIYF
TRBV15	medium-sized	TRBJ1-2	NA	TGTGCCACCAGCAGCACGACGGGGAACTATGGCTACACCTTC	CATSSTTGNYGYTF
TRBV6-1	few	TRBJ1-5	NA	TGTGCCAGCAGGGATGACAGCTTGGGGCAGCCCCAGCATTTT	CASRDDSLGQPQHF
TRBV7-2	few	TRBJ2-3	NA	TGTGCCAGCAGCTTACTCGGGAGTCAGGATACGCAGTATTTT	CASSLLGSQDTQYF
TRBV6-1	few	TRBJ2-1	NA	TGTGCCAGCGGCCGAGGGAGTAATGAGCAGTTCTTC	CASGRGSNEQFF
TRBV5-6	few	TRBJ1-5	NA	TGTGCCAGCAGCTTGGGCGGCGTCGGTCAGCCCCAGCATTTT	CASSLGGVGQPQHF
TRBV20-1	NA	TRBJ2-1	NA	TGCAGTGCTAGAGATCTAAGCGGACTCATCTACAATGAGCAGTTCTTC	CSARDLSGLIYNEQFF
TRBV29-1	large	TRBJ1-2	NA	TGCAGCGTTGAAGAAGCAAGTTCGTTAGGCTACACCTTC	CSVEEASSLGYTF
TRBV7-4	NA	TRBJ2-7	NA	TGTGCCAGCAGCTCAGGGGTAGTCTACGAGCAGTACTTC	CASSSGVVYEQYF
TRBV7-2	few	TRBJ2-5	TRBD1	TGTGCCAGCAGCTTCTACAGGGGCGGTACTCAGACCCAGTACTTC	CASSFYRGGTQTQYF
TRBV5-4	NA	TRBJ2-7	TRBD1	TGTGCCAGCAGCTTTCAGGGGGTTTACGAGCAGTACTTC	CASSFQGVYEQYF